This T cell receptor beta chain originates from a study of TET2 disruption in CD19-targeted CAR T cells (dated by TCRdb to the late 2010s). Describing the broader study: No additional inclusion criteria were applied, and the number of samples was determined by the original clinical trial design and by sample availability.

Its count unrecorded, this clone is medium-sized (0.01 to 0.1%) by frequency. Its target antigen remains unknown. The read halts 3 residues ahead of the CDR3 end, with the missing end drawn from the germline J gene. Deep sequencing of the TCR beta chain was done using the immunoSEQ assay. The paper's processing steps were these. Only productive TCR beta rearrangements went into calculating clonotype frequencies. Imported from immuneACCESS, the table was reduced by TCRdb to in-frame sequences with V and J called. These copies leave out some clones; in studies compared against another copy, an unresolved V gene accounts for under half, and the cause of the remainder is not known. The DNA gave D and trimming, while V, J and clone size come from that table. The table for this sample records approximately 27,000 clones. Of the sample, less than 2% is held by the ten largest clones. In light of the paper, this sample's treatment or condition label describes: autologous CTL019 cells: CD19 CAR with 4-1BB and CD3 zeta domains. TCR zeta and 4-1BB costimulatory signaling domains were incorporated into the CD19 CAR. T cells for CTL019 manufacturing were collected from peripheral blood by leukapheresis. The DNeasy Blood and Tissue Kit was used to extract genomic DNA from pre-infusion T cells, peripheral blood, or sorted post-infusion T cells.

The paper as a whole reports these results and caveats: Conclusions about the CAR T cells of the patient were based on extensive analysis of a single subject.

Inclusive of the bounding cysteine and phenylalanine, the CDR3 is 15 residues long. Only the CDR3 bases that were read are kept: 36 of them, in frame from base 1. V and J are trimmed by 6 bases and 5 bases, and the gene matches miss 11 bases of the junction. CDR1 and CDR2 (MNHEY, SVGEGT) derive from the germline V gene. The receptor's source is a man between 65 and 79 years old with chronic lymphocytic leukemia. The sequence is built from TRBV6-2 or TRBV6-3 and TRBJ2-5, with 8 middle bases fitting TRBD1. The sample in question was CD8- CAR+ T cells sorted from cultured blood T cells, obtained for CD19 CAR T cell therapy. Taken with the paper, the label for cell subset or site translates to: CD8-negative CAR-positive T cells from the infusion product. CDR3 region: CASSLQGTGGETQYF. CDR3 bases read: TGTGCCAGCAGCTTACAGGGGACAGGCGGTGAGACC.